A single T cell receptor (beta chain) is shown here with its context. As yet, its antigen is unknown. This sample was taken from a study of blood T cells in healthy people across ages. General study points: The donors' CMV status was not determined, possibly confounding changes in expanded clonotypes.

The draw of peripheral blood yielded ten milliliters from each donor. Using a J-beta primer mix together with a sample-barcoded 5' primer, a second PCR was run for roughly 6 to 11 cycles. TCRdb itself ran the 5' RACE reads through MiXCR, one entry per CDR3 protein. The repertoire includes fewer than 950,000 distinct CDR3 sequences, approximately 53% of them detected once, and about 42% sits in the top ten. The CDR3 is 14 residues long. The germline CDR1 and CDR2 sequences are SQVTM and ANQGSEA. This clonotype was sampled from a man older than 75 in good health. Source material: blood. This sequence joins TRBV29-1 and TRBJ2-4, with TRBD1 matching over 11 bases. The J call may be mistaken, given a closer DNA end match to TRBJ2-7. This chain's CDR3 is CSALRGTGGSEQYF. Written as DNA, the CDR3 is TGCAGCGCCTTGAGGGGGACAGGGGGGTCCGAGCAGTACTTC.